This T cell receptor (beta chain) was captured in a study of T cell changes during pregnancy in multiple sclerosis. The repertoire was sequenced with immunoSEQ multiplex PCR; TCRdb's copy has only in-frame clones and lacks some. The data hold over 60,000 clones, with 91% observed a single time. Germline CDR1 is SQVTM and CDR2 is ANQGSEA. The CDR3 contains 15 residues. After removal of 0 bases from V and 0 bases from J, the junction contained 4 bases not matched to a gene. The origin of this receptor is a female donor in good health, enrolled as a control in a pregnancy study. Sequences were derived from peripheral blood, sampled in the third trimester of pregnancy. The J gene is TRBJ2-7, the V gene TRBV29-1, with TRBD1 matching over 8 bases. In nucleotides, the CDR3 is TGCAGCGTTGAAGACACAGGGGGTCCCTCCTACGAGCAGTACTTC. Amino acids: CSVEDTGGPSYEQYF.